The next 26 T cell receptor beta chains were all read from a single sample in a study of T cells in Graves' hyperthyroidism and ophthalmopathy. The investigators amplified TCR beta CDR3 regions from RNA transcripts. Initially, a first-round RT-PCR of the TCR CDR3 employed the HTBI primer set. TCRdb independently ran MiXCR on the multiplex PCR reads; one entry per CDR3 protein. The table has hundreds of thousands of distinct CDR3 sequences, roughly 20% seen once. The sample was blood. The receptors originated from a man in his thirties or forties with Graves' ophthalmopathy.

The sample holds many counts of this clonotype. The V and J genes are TRBV28 and TRBJ2-7; D not resolved. CDR1 and CDR2 (germline): MDHEN, SYDVKM. CDR3 size: 14 residues. Trimming removed 3 bases at V and 5 bases at J, with 14 bases between. CDR3 DNA sequence: TGTGCCAGCAGTTTGTATGGGTCCCCGGACGAGCAGTACTTC. Protein: CASSLYGSPDEQYF.

Comment on this clonotype: A much larger clone lies one base from this, so it may be a read error. The chain recombines TRBV12-3 or TRBV12-4 with TRBJ1-1; a possible D gene is TRBD1 (6 bases). V lost 6 bases and J lost 2, with 19 bases in between. The CDR3 is 16 residues long. The CDR3 protein is CASSRGQSFDNTEAFF. The CDR3 nucleotides read TGTGCCAGCAGCCGAGGACAGAGCTTTGATAACACTGAAGCTTTCTTT.

A few counts support this clonotype. V is TRBV27 and J is TRBJ2-7, with a possible D match to TRBD2 (5 bases). The CDR3 has 12 residues. Germline CDR1 MNHEY, CDR2 SMNVEV (reference sequence). The V and J ends lost 2 bases and 7 bases respectively, with 9 bases between them. The chain's CDR3 is CASSLVPGEQYF. The DNA of the CDR3 is TGTGCCAGCAGTTTAGTACCGGGGGAGCAGTACTTC.

This clonotype has a count of ten or more. J is TRBJ2-7 and V is TRBV28, with a possible D match to TRBD2 (6 bases). Per the germline V gene, CDR1 is MDHEN and CDR2 is SYDVKM. The CDR3 spans 14 residues. Trimming shortened V by 7 bases and J by 3 bases, and 16 bases separated the two germline ends. The CDR3 bases are TGTGCCAGCATTCCAAACCCGGGAGACTACGAGCAGTACTTC. Residues: CASIPNPGDYEQYF. The variable domain in full, with the rest retrieved from reference TRBV28 and TRBJ2-7, is DVKVTQSSRYLVKRTGEKVFLECVQDMDHENMFWYRQDPGLGLRLIYFSYDVKMKEKGDIPEGYSVSREKKERFSLILESASTNQTSMYLCASIPNPGDYEQYFGPGTRLTVT.

This clonotype was seen ten or more times. V and J are TRBV28 and TRBJ1-5; 12 nucleotides line up with TRBD1. This CDR3 comprises 16 residues. With V trimmed by 6 bases and J by 7 bases, 10 bases remained unmatched. CDR1 is MDHEN and CDR2 is SYDVKM in the germline V gene. In nucleotides, the CDR3 is TGTGCCAGCAGCTTTAGGGACAGGGGGCGCGGGCAGCCCCAGCATTTT. Protein product: CASSFRDRGRGQPQHF.

This clonotype appeared a few times. The genes are TRBV28 and TRBJ1-6; tentatively, D is TRBD1 (5 bases). The CDR3 totals 15 residues. Germline loops: CDR1 MDHEN, CDR2 SYDVKM. V lost 6 bases, J lost 0 bases, and 9 bases lay in between. CDR3 sequence: CASRADSSYNSPLHF. CDR3 in DNA: TGTGCCAGCAGAGCCGACAGCTCCTATAATTCACCCCTCCACTTT.

This clonotype appeared many times. This chain links TRBV5-1 with TRBJ2-7; D is ambiguous. Germline lookup yields CDR1 SGHRS and CDR2 YFSETQ. Deletions cut 4 bases from V and 0 bases from J, with 8 bases between. CDR3 length equals 13 residues. CDR3 amino acids: CASSKLSSYEQYF. CDR3 coding DNA: TGCGCCAGCAGCAAGCTGAGCTCCTACGAGCAGTACTTC.

This clonotype turned up a few times. The chain is built from TRBV7-2 and TRBJ2-2; D remains ambiguous. V dropped 1 base and J dropped 6 bases, with 15 bases sitting between them. The CDR3 contains 16 residues. Germline lookup yields CDR1 SGHTA and CDR2 FQGNSA. The CDR3 coding sequence is TGTGCCAGCAGCTTAGAAGGAGTTTGGGCGTCCGGGGAGCTGTTTTTT. This encodes CASSLEGVWASGELFF.

There are a few counts of this clonotype. The chain has TRBV7-3 and TRBJ2-1, with unresolved D. The CDR3 consists of 14 residues. V lost 3 bases and J lost 5, with 11 bases in between. The germline V gene encodes CDR1 SGHTA and CDR2 FQGTGA. CDR3 protein: CASSLAEINNEQFF. For the CDR3, the DNA is TGTGCCAGCAGCTTGGCGGAGATAAACAATGAGCAGTTCTTC.

With respect to this clonotype: Being one base from a much bigger clone, this may be a read error. The chain carries TRBV6-1 and TRBJ1-1; no reliable D call. The CDR3 extends over 14 amino acids. Between the trimmed V and J ends, which lost 7 bases and 2 bases, there was a span of 14 bases. Per the germline V gene, CDR1 is MNHNS and CDR2 is SASEGT. The CDR3 here is CASIRLDGNTEAFF. Written as DNA, the CDR3 is TGTGCCAGCATAAGACTTGACGGCAACACTGAAGCTTTCTTT.

This clonotype was seen a few times. This sequence joins TRBV20-1 and TRBJ2-1; 9 bases match TRBD2. The ends lost 7 bases at V and 9 bases at J; junction bases unmatched: 19. Germline CDR1 reads DFQATT; CDR2 reads SNEGSKA (reference sequence). The CDR3 is 16 residues long. The CDR3 sequence is CSVRGLQIAGEGEQFF. In DNA, the CDR3 is TGCAGTGTCCGGGGGCTACAGATAGCGGGAGAAGGTGAGCAGTTCTTC.

This clonotype was counted between two and nine times. CDR3 DNA: TGTGCCAGCAGCTCGCAGGTGGGGGGGCCCTACGAGCAGTACTTC. Translation gives CASSSQVGGPYEQYF. The chain couples TRBV7-2 to TRBJ2-7, with D maybe TRBD2 (7 bases). CDR3 length: 15 amino acids. Deletions cut 4 bases from V and 2 bases from J, with 15 bases between. The germline V gene has CDR1 SGHTA and CDR2 FQGNSA.

This chain connects TRBV9 to TRBJ2-5; 7 nucleotides line up with TRBD2. Losses at the gene ends were 0 bases for V and 1 base for J; bases not matched to a gene: 6. Per germline, CDR1 SGDLS and CDR2 YYNGEE. This CDR3 has 16 residues. DNA of the CDR3: TGTGCCAGCAGCGTAGGGGTAGCGGGCCCCCAAGAGACCCAGTACTTC. Translated: CASSVGVAGPQETQYF.

The chain recombines TRBV19 with TRBJ1-1; D not resolved. CDR1 is LNHDA, CDR2 SQIVND, per germline (reference sequence). Trimming took 5 bases from V and 8 from J, leaving 18 bases between them. CDR3 length equals 14 residues. CDR3 coding DNA: TGTGCCAGTAGTCCCCTCGCCGTGACGGCGGAAGCTTTCTTT. Amino acid sequence: CASSPLAVTAEAFF.

In its sample, this clonotype was seen a few times. The V and J genes are TRBV20-1 and TRBJ2-1, with D possibly being TRBD2 (5 bases). V was trimmed by 5 bases and J by 2 bases, leaving 19 bases between them. CDR3 length: 16 residues. Germline V gene data show CDR1 as DFQATT and CDR2 as SNEGSKA (reference sequence). The CDR3 reads CSAHRSGNYAYNEQFF. The CDR3 DNA is TGCAGTGCTCACCGCAGCGGAAATTACGCCTACAATGAGCAGTTCTTC.

This clonotype was picked up a small number of times. The V and J genes are TRBV29-1 and TRBJ2-5, with TRBD2 matching 10 bases. V trimming: 2 bases; J trimming: 6 bases; junction bases outside the gene matches: 3. This CDR3 is 13 amino acids long. Looked up from germline, CDR1 is SQVTM and CDR2 is ANQGSEA. CDR3 coding DNA: TGCAGCGTTGAAACTAGCGGGAAAAAGACCCAGTACTTC. It yields the protein CSVETSGKKTQYF.

The chain uses TRBV28 and TRBJ2-1, with D possibly called TRBD1 or TRBD2 (5 bases each). The length of the CDR3 is 16 residues. The V gene lost 5 bases and the J gene lost 0 bases, with 14 bases spanning the gap. In germline, CDR1 is MDHEN, CDR2 SYDVKM. The CDR3 nucleotides read TGTGCCAGCAGTAAAAACTTTGGGGGCTCCTACAATGAGCAGTTCTTC. Translation gives CASSKNFGGSYNEQFF.

This clonotype has ten or more counts. The chain links TRBV27 to TRBJ2-1; 12 positions match TRBD2. V lost 5 bases, J lost 5 bases, and 4 bases stayed unmatched. Germline assignment: CDR1 MNHEY and CDR2 SMNVEV (reference sequence). The CDR3 has 15 residues. In DNA, the CDR3 is TGTGCCAGCAGTCTAGGACTAGCGGGACACAATGAGCAGTTCTTC. Its translation is CASSLGLAGHNEQFF.

The rearrangement joins TRBV10-3 to TRBJ1-2; a possible D gene is TRBD1 (5 bases). Trimming took off 4 bases at V and 8 bases at J, with 14 bases between the two ends. The germline gives CDR1 ENHRY, CDR2 SYGVKD. The CDR3 loop spans 13 amino acids. CDR3 sequence reads: CAISVTGVRGYTF. CDR3 nucleotides: TGTGCCATCAGTGTCACGGGGGTTAGAGGCTACACCTTC.

The chain uses TRBV11-2 and TRBJ2-7; 9 bases line up with TRBD2. This CDR3 has 16 residues. Germline CDR1 and CDR2: SGHAT and FQNNGV. Trimming removed 5 bases from V and 2 bases from J; junction bases left unmatched: 10. This chain's CDR3 is CASSQGAGGIPYEQYF. CDR3 coding DNA: TGTGCCAGCAGCCAAGGGGCGGGAGGGATCCCCTACGAGCAGTACTTC.

V usage is TRBV7-2 and J usage is TRBJ2-1, with 9 bases that match TRBD2. Germline V gene data show CDR1 as SGHTA and CDR2 as FQGNSA. The CDR3 consists of 16 residues. With 3 bases clipped from V and 2 bases from J, the junction kept 5 bases outside the gene matches. Here the CDR3 DNA reads TGTGCCAGCAGCTTGGGGACTAGCCCCGCCTACAATGAGCAGTTCTTC. Translating gives CASSLGTSPAYNEQFF.

This chain joins TRBV3-1 and TRBJ2-7; perhaps TRBD2 as D (5 bases). The CDR3 is 16 amino acids. From germline, CDR1 is LGHDT and CDR2 YNNKEL (reference sequence). Trimming pared 4 bases from V and 1 base from J, leaving 17 bases between. The CDR3 sequence is CASSRLLGSGSYEQYF. As DNA, the CDR3 is TGTGCCAGCAGCCGTCTTTTGGGGAGTGGATCCTACGAGCAGTACTTC.

There are a few counts of this clonotype. The chain has TRBV9 and TRBJ1-4; TRBD1 might be the D (5 bases). The CDR3 covers 16 residues. Germline-derived CDR1 and CDR2 are SGDLS and YYNGEE. Trimming left V 0 bases short and J 0 bases short, with 9 bases between. In DNA, the CDR3 is TGTGCCAGCAGCGTAGGTGGGGGGACAACTAATGAAAAACTGTTTTTT. Translated, it gives CASSVGGGTTNEKLFF.

This clonotype was observed a few times. The rearrangement uses TRBV15 and TRBJ1-5; maybe TRBD1 (5 bases). The CDR3 consists of 15 residues. The germline V and J ends were trimmed by 4 bases and 6 bases, with 16 bases remaining between them. The germline V gene has CDR1 LNHNV and CDR2 YYDKDF (reference sequence). CDR3 residues: CATSTLVGVGQPQHF. The CDR3 bases are TGTGCCACCAGCACACTGGTAGGGGTCGGTCAGCCCCAGCATTTT.

This clonotype was recorded many times. CDR3 DNA: TGTGCCTGGAGGGACAGGATTTACACTGAAGCTTTCTTT. Translation gives CAWRDRIYTEAFF. This chain connects TRBV30 to TRBJ1-1; TRBD1 aligns across 7 bases. The J segment lost 3 bases and the V segment lost 3 bases, leaving 4 bases of the junction unmatched. The CDR3 extends over 13 amino acids. The germline V gene encodes CDR1 GTSNPN and CDR2 SVGIG (reference sequence).

There are a few counts of this clonotype. This chain joins TRBV3-1 and TRBJ1-2; D remains ambiguous. The V gene lost 4 bases and the J gene lost 4 bases, with 13 bases spanning the gap. From germline, CDR1 is LGHDT and CDR2 YNNKEL (reference sequence). The CDR3 spans 14 residues. The CDR3 here is CASSPSLTFYGYTF. In DNA, the CDR3 is TGTGCCAGCAGCCCATCATTAACCTTCTATGGCTACACCTTC.